The 10 T cell receptor beta chains presented below share a single source sample, sequenced in a study of blood T cell repertoires in COVID-19. Method: immunoSEQ multiplex PCR; TCRdb's copy keeps in-frame clones and lacks some. The sample has under 500,000 clones, about 89% seen once. Sequences were obtained from peripheral blood. These receptors were obtained from a woman aged 25 to 39 with acute or convalescent COVID-19.

V and J are TRBV7-8 and TRBJ1-1; D remains unclear. CDR1 is SGHVS and CDR2 is FQNEAQ in the germline V gene. The CDR3 has 14 amino acids. The V end was cut by 1 base, the J end by 2 bases, with 8 bases between. The CDR3 protein is CASSLVTLNTEAFF. CDR3 DNA sequence: TGTGCCAGCAGCTTAGTCACATTAAACACTGAAGCTTTCTTT.

This chain links TRBV24-1 with TRBJ1-5; weak D call: TRBD1 (5 bases). V lost 5 bases and J 5 bases, leaving 15 bases between the germline ends. The CDR3 runs to 15 residues. Germline V lookup: CDR1 KGHDR, CDR2 SFDVKD. The CDR3 is CATSVGGGSDQPQHF. In nucleotides, the CDR3 is TGTGCCACCAGTGTTGGGGGAGGGAGTGATCAGCCCCAGCATTTT.

V and J are TRBV5-6 and TRBJ2-7, with D perhaps matching TRBD2 (6 bases). Per germline, CDR1 SGHDT and CDR2 YYEEEE. The CDR3 contains 13 residues. Trimming removed 4 bases from V and 4 bases from J, with 12 bases in between. The CDR3 bases are TGTGCCAGCAGCCACGGTGGGGGGTACGAGCAGTACTTC. It codes for CASSHGGGYEQYF.

The genes are TRBV6-5 and TRBJ1-5, with D maybe TRBD1 (6 bases). Germline V gene lookup returns CDR1 MNHEY and CDR2 SVGAGI. This CDR3 has 13 residues. V was trimmed by 5 bases and J by 8 bases, leaving 13 bases between them. This CDR3 reads CASSPLSGEPQHF. Here the CDR3 DNA reads TGTGCCAGCAGTCCCTTATCAGGGGAGCCCCAGCATTTT.

V is TRBV21-1 and J is TRBJ1-3; TRBD1, the D gene given by the table, was not confirmed from the DNA. TRBV21-1 is a listed pseudogene. The CDR3 covers 18 residues. This chain's CDR3 is CASIRPGQDYSSGNTIYF. The CDR3 region has the DNA TGTGCCAGTATTCGTCCGGGACAGGATTATAGCTCTGGAAACACCATATATTTT.

The chain joins TRBV9 to TRBJ2-1; a possible D gene is TRBD1 (5 bases). The V end lost 0 bases, the J end lost 5 bases, and 12 bases lay between the germline ends. This CDR3 spans 15 amino acids. The V gene's germline CDR1 is SGDLS and CDR2 YYNGEE. The CDR3 spells CASSVGSNRNNEQFF. The CDR3 nucleotides are TGTGCCAGCAGCGTAGGGTCCAACAGGAACAATGAGCAGTTCTTC.

The genes are TRBV5-6 and TRBJ2-7, with 8 nucleotides matching TRBD2. The trim removed 3 bases at V and 4 bases at J, leaving 9 bases unmatched. CDR1 and CDR2 from the germline V gene are SGHDT and YYEEEE. CDR3 length: 15 amino acids. For the CDR3, the DNA is TGTGCCAGCAGCTCGCCCGGGGGGGGATGGTACGAGCAGTACTTC. This codes for CASSSPGGGWYEQYF.

V is TRBV7-9 and J is TRBJ1-1, with 8 bases identical to TRBD1. Trimming removed 5 bases from V and 1 base from J; junction bases left unmatched: 6. This CDR3 has 15 residues. Looked up from germline, CDR1 is SEHNR and CDR2 is FQNEAQ (reference sequence). CDR3 nucleotides: TGTGCCAGCAGCCCAGGGGGCGCGAGGAACACTGAAGCTTTCTTT. Translation: CASSPGGARNTEAFF.

The rearrangement uses TRBV28 and TRBJ1-5; D might be TRBD1 (5 bases). V dropped 0 bases and J dropped 11 bases, with 17 bases sitting between them. CDR3 length: 15 residues. Germline-derived CDR1 and CDR2 are MDHEN and SYDVKM. CDR3 loop: CASSLWGPAAPSQHF. The CDR3 nucleotides read TGTGCCAGCAGTTTATGGGGGCCGGCGGCTCCTTCCCAGCATTTT.

The chain uses TRBV28 and TRBJ2-1; no clear D gene. Trimming removed 6 bases from V and 3 bases from J, with 9 bases in between. The CDR3 has 13 amino acids. Germline loops: CDR1 MDHEN, CDR2 SYDVKM. The chain's CDR3 is CASRVTFYNEQFF. In DNA form, the CDR3 reads TGTGCCAGCAGGGTGACATTCTACAATGAGCAGTTCTTC.